This passage covers 7 T cell receptor beta chains from one sample sequenced in a study of T cell repertoires in cytomegalovirus infection. TCRdb re-called the reads with MiXCR, one entry per CDR3 protein. Among 400,000 to 550,000 distinct CDR3 sequences listed, around 11% were seen once. The sequencing input was PBMCs. The origin of the receptors is a human donor in good health (CMV status not recorded). Some clones in this sample may be carry-over from other donors' samples.

This clonotype was counted ten times or more. In nucleotides, the CDR3 is TGTGCCAGCAGCTCTGACTCCGGGGAGCTGTTTTTT. As protein: CASSSDSGELFF. The V call is TRBV7-3, the J call TRBJ2-2, with D hard to call. Looked up from germline, CDR1 is SGHTA and CDR2 is FQGTGA. V was trimmed by 4 bases and J by 6 bases, leaving 6 bases between them. This CDR3 is 12 amino acids long.

There are many counts of this clonotype. This chain joins TRBV7-9 and TRBJ2-2; tentatively, D is TRBD2 (6 bases). The germline V gene has CDR1 SEHNR and CDR2 FQNEAQ (reference sequence). The CDR3 is made up of 15 amino acids. V was clipped by 2 bases and J by 4 bases, with 11 bases between them. The CDR3, as DNA: TGTGCCAGCAGCTTATGGCGGGACCTCACCGGGGAGCTGTTTTTT. Its translation is CASSLWRDLTGELFF.

This clonotype was counted at least ten times. The gene calls are TRBV25-1 and TRBJ1-1, with D tentatively TRBD1 (6 bases). The CDR3 runs to 14 residues. Trimming cost V 4 bases and J 4 bases, with 13 bases left between them. CDR1 and CDR2 from the germline V gene are MGHDK and SYGVNS. CDR3 region: CASSVTGLSTEAFF. The CDR3 coding sequence is TGTGCCAGCAGTGTAACAGGGCTTTCCACTGAAGCTTTCTTT.

This sequence joins TRBV6-1 and TRBJ2-3, with 11 bases matching TRBD2. The CDR3 runs 18 residues. Germline lookup yields CDR1 MNHNS and CDR2 SASEGT. V lost 7 bases, J lost 5 bases, and 17 bases stayed unmatched. The CDR3 region has the DNA TGTGCCAGCACGTTACTAGCGGGGGCCAGGGTCCTGCTAGATACGCAGTATTTT. Its translation: CASTLLAGARVLLDTQYF.

This clonotype was seen repeatedly, ten times or more. This sequence joins TRBV5-1 and TRBJ2-1; D remains ambiguous. The V end was cut by 0 bases, the J end by 10 bases, with 20 bases between. Germline V CDR1 and CDR2: SGHRS, YFSETQ. This CDR3 has 16 amino acids. CDR3 amino acids: CASSLGLHDRVVEQFF. CDR3 in DNA: TGCGCCAGCAGCTTGGGACTTCACGATAGGGTGGTGGAGCAGTTCTTC. Variable domain in full (rest from reference TRBV5-1 and TRBJ2-1): KAGVTQTPRYLIKTRGQQVTLSCSPISGHRSVSWYQQTPGQGLQFLFEYFSETQRNKGNFPGRFSGRQFSNSRSEMNVSTLELGDSALYLCASSLGLHDRVVEQFFGPGTRLTVL.

As to this clonotype: A much bigger clone sits one base away, suggesting this may be a read error. The V and J genes are TRBV6-8 and TRBJ1-6; 9 nucleotides align to TRBD1. This CDR3 spans 13 amino acids. CDR1 and CDR2 from the germline V gene are MNHGY and SAAAGT. In DNA form, the CDR3 reads TGTGCCAGCACCGGGACAGGGATATCACCCCACCACTTT. Translation gives CASTGTGISPHHF.

This clonotype was counted at least ten times. The rearrangement links TRBV12-3 or TRBV12-4 to TRBJ2-5; possibly TRBD2 for D (5 bases). The CDR3 totals 15 residues. Trimming removed 6 bases from V and 5 bases from J, with 19 bases in between. CDR3 nucleotides: TGTGCCAGCAGCAAGACCGGGCCACGAGGGGAGACCCAGTACTTC. Translation: CASSKTGPRGETQYF.